This entry lists 8 T cell receptor beta chains sequenced from one sample in a study of shared clonotypes between healthy human individuals. TCRdb keeps only in-frame clones here, not all; method: immunoSEQ multiplex PCR. The sample contains roughly 2,000,000 clones, about 95% of which appear only once. Positively selected for CCR7, the CD45RO-negative cells used as naive CD8 cells excluded terminally differentiated effector memory CD45RA+ cells. The sequenced material came from naive CD8+ T cells sorted from blood. These receptors were taken from a man aged 18 to 29 in good health.

To note about this clone: At the DNA level, this CDR3 is encoded by other sequences in the same sample as well. This chain connects TRBV5-1 to TRBJ2-3; 8 nucleotides match TRBD2. Losses at the gene ends were 1 base for V and 3 bases for J; bases not matched to a gene: 1. The CDR3 consists of 14 residues. Germline CDR1 and CDR2: SGHRS and YFSETQ. As DNA, the CDR3 is TGCGCCAGCAGCTTGACTAGCGGTACAGATACGCAGTATTTT. Translating gives CASSLTSGTDTQYF.

The gene calls are TRBV4-3 and TRBJ2-5; a weak D match, TRBD2 (6 bases). CDR3 size: 15 residues. Looked up from germline, CDR1 is LGHNA and CDR2 is YSLEER. Deletions cut 0 bases from V and 6 bases from J, with 14 bases between. The CDR3 spells CASSQDGAGRKTQYF. The CDR3 DNA is TGCGCCAGCAGCCAAGATGGGGCAGGGAGGAAGACCCAGTACTTC.

Remarks on this clone: Distinct nucleotide sequences in the sample also encode this CDR3. The chain has TRBV9 and TRBJ2-7, with unresolved D. CDR1 and CDR2 from the germline V gene are SGDLS and YYNGEE. There are 14 residues in the CDR3. V was shortened by 0 bases and J by 1 base, with 8 bases between the two germline ends. CDR3 nucleotide sequence: TGTGCCAGCAGCGTAGGTCAGGTATCCTACGAGCAGTACTTC. Amino acids: CASSVGQVSYEQYF.

This chain connects TRBV6-5 to TRBJ2-5; 7 nucleotides line up with TRBD2. This CDR3 contains 15 residues. Germline CDR1 and CDR2: MNHEY and SVGAGI. V lost 4 bases to trimming and J lost 4 bases; unmatched junction nucleotides: 9. This CDR3 is CASSFPEASGETQYF. In DNA form, the CDR3 reads TGTGCCAGCAGTTTCCCCGAGGCTAGCGGAGAGACCCAGTACTTC.

This chain links TRBV6-5 with TRBJ2-1, with 8 nucleotides matching TRBD1. The CDR3 covers 15 residues. The germline gives CDR1 MNHEY, CDR2 SVGAGI. The J segment lost 3 bases and the V segment lost 6 bases, leaving 7 bases of the junction unmatched. This CDR3 is CASRLTGEDYNEQFF. DNA of the CDR3: TGTGCCAGCAGACTGACAGGGGAGGACTACAATGAGCAGTTCTTC.

This clone was seen just once. The rearrangement joins TRBV10-3 to TRBJ2-7, with TRBD1 as a possible D gene (6 bases). This CDR3 is built from 10 residues. CDR1 is ENHRY, CDR2 SYGVKD, per germline. Trimming pared 10 bases from V and 6 bases from J, leaving 10 bases between. The CDR3 DNA reads as TGTGCCACCAGGGGTCTCGAGCAGTACTTC. It yields the protein CATRGLEQYF.

The genes are TRBV4-3 and TRBJ2-2; 9 bases map to TRBD2. This CDR3 region has 16 residues. V gave up 1 base and J gave up 5 bases; unmatched junction bases: 5. Germline CDR1 reads LGHNA; CDR2 reads YSLEER. CDR3 in amino acids: CASSQGSGSGTGELFF. The CDR3, as DNA: TGCGCCAGCAGCCAAGGTAGCGGGAGTGGAACCGGGGAGCTGTTTTTT.

The chain uses TRBV27 and TRBJ2-7; D is unclear. The V gene lost 3 bases and the J gene lost 2 bases, with 14 bases spanning the gap. The CDR3 contains 15 residues. Germline CDR1 reads MNHEY; CDR2 reads SMNVEV (reference sequence). In DNA, the CDR3 is TGTGCCAGCAGTTTGATCCCTGGCATCCCCTACGAGCAGTACTTC. This gives the protein CASSLIPGIPYEQYF.